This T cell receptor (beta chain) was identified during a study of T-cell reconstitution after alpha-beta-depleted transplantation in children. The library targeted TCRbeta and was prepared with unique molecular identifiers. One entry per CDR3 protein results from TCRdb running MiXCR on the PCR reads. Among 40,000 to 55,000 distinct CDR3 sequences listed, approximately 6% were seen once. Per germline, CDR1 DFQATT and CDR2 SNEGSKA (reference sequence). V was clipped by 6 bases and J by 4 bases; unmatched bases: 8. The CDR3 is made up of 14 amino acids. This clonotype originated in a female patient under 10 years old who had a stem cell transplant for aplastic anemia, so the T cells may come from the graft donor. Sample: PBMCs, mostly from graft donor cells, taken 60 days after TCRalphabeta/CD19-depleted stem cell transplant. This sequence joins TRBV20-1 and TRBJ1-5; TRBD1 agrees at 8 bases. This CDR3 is CSAPQTGANQPQHF. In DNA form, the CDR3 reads TGCAGTGCCCCTCAGACAGGGGCAAATCAGCCCCAGCATTTT.